This TCR beta chain was documented in a study of cytomegalovirus exposure and HLA in healthy donors. Primers included in the PCR were 60 Vbeta and 13 Jbeta primers. Sequencing was performed with immunoSEQ multiplex PCR; in TCRdb, only in-frame clones are kept and a portion is missing. Among 100,000 or so clones listed, over 60% were seen once. Per the germline V gene, CDR1 is KGHSH and CDR2 is LQKENI. The CDR3 loop spans 14 amino acids. V lost 6 bases, J lost 1 base, and 12 bases lay in between. This sequence originates from a female donor in good health and CMV-seropositive. The source material was PBMCs. The V call is TRBV18, the J call TRBJ1-1; D possibly corresponds to TRBD1 (5 bases). The chain's CDR3 is CASSWGGENTEAFF. As DNA, the CDR3 is TGTGCCAGCTCGTGGGGGGGGGAGAACACTGAAGCTTTCTTT.